These 8 T cell receptor beta chains were sequenced from one sample in a study of cytomegalovirus exposure and HLA in healthy donors. The PCR employed 60 Vbeta primers together with 13 Jbeta primers. Libraries were prepared by immunoSEQ multiplex PCR; TCRdb keeps only in-frame clonotypes and omits some of them. Its listing shows some 140,000 clones. Input material: PBMCs. These receptor sequences come from a woman aged 60-75 years in good health and CMV-seronegative.

The genes are TRBV7-9 and TRBJ2-3; possible D gene TRBD1, 5 bases. Deletions cut 1 base from V and 2 bases from J, with 13 bases between. The CDR3 spans 16 residues. Germline V CDR1 and CDR2: SEHNR, FQNEAQ (reference sequence). The CDR3 spells CASSLGAQDFTDTQYF. CDR3 sequence (DNA): TGTGCCAGCAGCTTAGGCGCACAGGATTTCACAGATACGCAGTATTTT. Full variable domain (remainder filled in from reference TRBV7-9 and TRBJ2-3): DTGVSQNPRHKITKRGQNVTFRCDPISEHNRLYWYRQTLGQGPEFLTYFQNEAQLEKSRLLSDRFSAERPKGSFSTLEIQRTEQGDSAMYLCASSLGAQDFTDTQYFGPGTRLTVL.

V is TRBV6-5 and J is TRBJ2-6; tentative D call: TRBD2 (5 bases). V was cut by 6 bases and J by 2 bases, with 8 bases left in between. The germline gives CDR1 MNHEY, CDR2 SVGAGI. The CDR3 has 14 amino acids. The CDR3 loop is CASRRGPGANVLTF. CDR3 nucleotides: TGTGCCAGCAGGCGAGGGCCTGGGGCCAACGTCCTGACTTTC.

A word on this clone: Without the conserved terminal phenylalanine or tryptophan, this CDR3 likely stems from a read error. V and J are TRBV6-5 and TRBJ1-1; D is ambiguous. The CDR3 runs to 13 residues. Trimming cost V 0 bases and J 4 bases, with 6 bases left between them. CDR1 is MNHEY and CDR2 is SVGAGI in the germline V gene. The CDR3 nucleotides are TGTGCCAGCAGTTACTCGACTGGCACTGAAGCTTTCTCT. Its translation: CASSYSTGTEAFS.

This chain connects TRBV13 to TRBJ2-1; 12 bases map to TRBD1. The V and J ends lost 4 bases and 0 bases, in that order; junction bases with no gene match: 13. Germline V gene lookup returns CDR1 PRHDT and CDR2 FYEKMQ (reference sequence). CDR3 size: 20 residues. The CDR3 is CASSYPGQGALFSSYNEQFF. CDR3 coding DNA: TGTGCCAGCAGCTATCCGGGACAGGGGGCCCTTTTCAGCTCCTACAATGAGCAGTTCTTC.

This chain links TRBV10-3 with TRBJ1-5; 9 bases line up with TRBD1. Unmatched junction bases numbered 9, after V lost 10 bases and J lost 2 bases. Germline assignment: CDR1 ENHRY and CDR2 SYGVKD. The CDR3 runs 15 residues. CDR3 coding DNA: TGTGCCACCGGGGGACAGGGAGGGGGCAATCAGCCCCAGCATTTT. Encoded protein: CATGGQGGGNQPQHF.

The CDR3 sequence is CASWQGAGYAQYF. The CDR3 region has the DNA TGTGCCAGTTGGCAGGGGGCGGGGTACGCGCAGTATTTT. The J gene is TRBJ2-3, the V gene TRBV5-8, with TRBD1 matching 8 bases. The CDR3 has 13 residues. Germline assignment: CDR1 SGHTS and CDR2 YDEGEE. The V gene end was trimmed by 8 bases and the J gene end by 10 bases; junction bases not matched to a gene: 12.

This chain joins TRBV2 and TRBJ2-7, with D uncertain. Germline lookup yields CDR1 SNHLY and CDR2 FYNNEI. Trimming took off 4 bases at V and 2 bases at J, with 9 bases between the two ends. The CDR3 has 13 residues. CDR3 in DNA: TGTGCCAGCAGTGCTGAGCAGGCCTACGAGCAGTACTTC. It translates to CASSAEQAYEQYF.

J is TRBJ2-5 and V is TRBV7-3; 9 bases match TRBD2. Trimming cost V 2 bases and J 2 bases; bases outside gene matches: 3. The CDR3 has 15 amino acids. CDR1 SGHTA and CDR2 FQGTGA come from the germline V gene. The CDR3 nucleotides read TGTGCCAGCAGCTTATCGGGACTAGCACAAGAGACCCAGTACTTC. Its protein is CASSLSGLAQETQYF.